A selection of T cell receptor beta chains follows, all from one sample in a study of blood T cell repertoires in COVID-19. Sequenced by immunoSEQ multiplex PCR; TCRdb stores in-frame clones only, minus some. The sample lists about 150,000 clones; 70% to 90% were seen once. Sequencing was carried out using peripheral blood. The receptor source for this set is a woman between 70 and 85 years old with acute or convalescent COVID-19. CDR3s include the opening cysteine and the closing phenylalanine or tryptophan. D genes are given only for firm matches. Clone size is given for some rows only: seen once, a few or many times, or a class if the clone is expanded.

d_gene: TRBD1; abundance: -; len: 16; j_gene: TRBJ1-6; v_gene: TRBV15; CDR3aa: CATSPRDRGPNSPLHF; CDR3nt: TGTGCCACCAGCCCCCGGGACAGGGGACCGAATTCACCCCTCCACTTT
d_gene: -; abundance: -; len: 13; j_gene: TRBJ1-1; v_gene: TRBV3-1/TRBV3-2; CDR3aa: CASSPSSGTEAFF; CDR3nt: TGTGCCAGCAGCCCAAGTTCGGGTACTGAAGCTTTCTTT
d_gene: -; abundance: -; len: 16; j_gene: TRBJ2-5; v_gene: TRBV14; CDR3aa: CASSQDLPSLQKTQYF; CDR3nt: TGTGCCAGCAGCCAAGATCTGCCTAGCCTCCAAAAGACCCAGTACTTC
d_gene: TRBD1; abundance: -; len: 17; j_gene: TRBJ1-1; v_gene: TRBV7-8; CDR3aa: CASSLAGQGRRITEAFF; CDR3nt: TGTGCCAGCAGCTTAGCCGGACAGGGGAGAAGAATAACTGAAGCTTTCTTT
d_gene: TRBD1; abundance: -; len: 14; j_gene: TRBJ1-1; v_gene: TRBV27; CDR3aa: CASSPLTGSTEAFF; CDR3nt: TGTGCCAGCAGTCCCCTGACAGGGAGCACTGAAGCTTTCTTT
d_gene: -; abundance: -; len: 15; j_gene: TRBJ1-4; v_gene: TRBV7-2; CDR3aa: CASSLVNAFGEKLFF; CDR3nt: TGTGCCAGCAGCTTAGTAAATGCTTTCGGTGAAAAACTGTTTTTT
d_gene: TRBD2; abundance: -; len: 14; j_gene: TRBJ2-3; v_gene: TRBV7-2; CDR3aa: CASSRTSRSDTQYF; CDR3nt: TGTGCCAGCAGCCGGACTAGCCGGTCAGATACGCAGTATTTT
d_gene: -; abundance: -; len: 16; j_gene: TRBJ1-5; v_gene: TRBV4-1; CDR3aa: CASSQVGQGLNQPQHF; CDR3nt: TGCGCCAGCAGCCAAGTAGGGCAGGGCCTCAATCAGCCCCAGCATTTT
d_gene: -; abundance: -; len: 15; j_gene: TRBJ1-1; v_gene: TRBV14; CDR3aa: CASSLRWGGNTEAFF; CDR3nt: TGTGCCAGCAGCCTGCGGTGGGGCGGGAACACTGAAGCTTTCTTT
d_gene: TRBD1; abundance: -; len: 13; j_gene: TRBJ2-5; v_gene: TRBV18; CDR3aa: CASSQGQGQTQYF; CDR3nt: TGTGCCAGCTCCCAGGGACAGGGACAGACCCAGTACTTC
d_gene: -; abundance: -; len: 15; j_gene: TRBJ1-4; v_gene: TRBV9; CDR3aa: CASSSPSTGGEKLFF; CDR3nt: TGTGCCAGCAGCTCCCCCAGCACCGGAGGTGAAAAACTGTTTTTT
d_gene: -; abundance: once; len: 15; j_gene: TRBJ1-2; v_gene: TRBV6-5; CDR3aa: CASSSPTAANYGYTF; CDR3nt: TGTGCCAGCAGTAGCCCGACAGCTGCTAACTATGGCTACACCTTC
d_gene: TRBD2; abundance: -; len: 16; j_gene: TRBJ2-2; v_gene: TRBV18; CDR3aa: CASSPGTSGNTGELFF; CDR3nt: TGTGCCAGCTCACCAGGGACTAGCGGCAACACCGGGGAGCTGTTTTTT
d_gene: -; abundance: -; len: 14; j_gene: TRBJ1-2; v_gene: TRBV29-1; CDR3aa: CSYRKGGVMDGYTF; CDR3nt: TGCAGCTACCGAAAGGGAGGGGTTATGGATGGCTACACCTTC
d_gene: TRBD1; abundance: -; len: 15; j_gene: TRBJ1-1; v_gene: TRBV19; CDR3aa: CASSASGTGGTEAFF; CDR3nt: TGTGCCAGTAGTGCATCCGGGACAGGGGGTACTGAAGCTTTCTTT